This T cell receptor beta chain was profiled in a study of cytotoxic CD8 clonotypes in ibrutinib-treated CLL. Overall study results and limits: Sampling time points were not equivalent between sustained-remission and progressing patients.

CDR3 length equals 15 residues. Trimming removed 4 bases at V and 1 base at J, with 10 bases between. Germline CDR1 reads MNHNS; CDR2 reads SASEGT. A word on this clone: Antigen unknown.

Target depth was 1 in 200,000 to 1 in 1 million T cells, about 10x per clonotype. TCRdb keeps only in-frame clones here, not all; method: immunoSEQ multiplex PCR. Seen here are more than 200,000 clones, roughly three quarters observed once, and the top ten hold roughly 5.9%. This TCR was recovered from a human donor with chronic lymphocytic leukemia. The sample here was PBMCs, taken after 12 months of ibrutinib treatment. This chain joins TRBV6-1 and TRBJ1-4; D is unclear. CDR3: CASSAGIITNEKLFF. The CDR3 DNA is TGTGCCAGCAGTGCGGGGATTATAACTAATGAAAAACTGTTTTTT.